The 30 T cell receptor beta chains presented below share a single source sample, sequenced in a study of OX40 agonist ivuxolimab in advanced cancers. TCRdb keeps only in-frame clones here, not all; method: immunoSEQ multiplex PCR. The top ten clones hold 10% to 14% of a sample with just under 65,000 clones, approximately 90% of them seen once. The sequencing used CD4+ or CD8+ T cells sorted from blood, collected in a trial of the OX40 agonist ivuxolimab. The receptors derive from an adult with an advanced solid tumor such as melanoma, head and neck, liver or kidney cancer.

J is TRBJ2-7 and V is TRBV11-2; D is perhaps TRBD1 or TRBD2 (6 bases each). V was cut by 4 bases and J by 2 bases, with 18 bases left in between. CDR1 SGHAT and CDR2 FQNNGV come from the germline V gene. The CDR3 loop spans 16 amino acids. CDR3 amino acids: CASSSPGGLRTYEQYF. CDR3 nucleotides: TGTGCCAGCAGCTCCCCCGGGGGCCTCAGAACCTACGAGCAGTACTTC. The full variable domain, with the rest looked up from reference TRBV11-2 and TRBJ2-7, is EAGVAQSPRYKIIEKRQSVAFWCNPISGHATLYWYQQILGQGPKLLIQFQNNGVVDDSQLPKDRFSAERLKGVDSTLKIQPAKLEDSAVYLCASSSPGGLRTYEQYFGPGTRLTVT.

The V call is TRBV9, the J call TRBJ2-3; 13 bases align to TRBD2. CDR3 size: 17 residues. V was pared by 3 bases and J by 1 base, with 5 bases of the junction left unmatched. CDR1 and CDR2 (germline): SGDLS, YYNGEE. In DNA form, the CDR3 reads TGTGCCAGCAGCGGGACTAGCGGGAGTCCCCGCACAGATACGCAGTATTTT. This sequence encodes CASSGTSGSPRTDTQYF.

This chain links TRBV7-3 with TRBJ2-5; 12 nucleotides line up with TRBD2. J was trimmed by 4 bases and V by 5 bases; bases with no gene match: 2. The CDR3 consists of 14 residues. Germline-derived CDR1 and CDR2 are SGHTA and FQGTGA. The CDR3: CASSPTSGRETQYF. As DNA, the CDR3 is TGTGCCAGCAGCCCGACTAGCGGGAGAGAGACCCAGTACTTC.

This rearrangement joins TRBV7-9 to TRBJ2-1, with TRBD2 identical over 14 bases. The ends lost 6 bases at V and 14 bases at J; junction bases unmatched: 12. The CDR3 is 15 amino acids. Germline CDR1 SEHNR, CDR2 FQNEAQ (reference sequence). DNA for the CDR3: TGTGCCAGCAGTTCACCGGGACTAGCGGGAGCATTAGAGTTCTTC. It translates to CASSSPGLAGALEFF. The entire variable domain, with the rest obtained from reference TRBV7-9 and TRBJ2-1, is as follows: DTGVSQNPRHKITKRGQNVTFRCDPISEHNRLYWYRQTLGQGPEFLTYFQNEAQLEKSRLLSDRFSAERPKGSFSTLEIQRTEQGDSAMYLCASSSPGLAGALEFFGPGTRLTVL.

The chain recombines TRBV14 with TRBJ2-1, with D tentatively TRBD1 (5 bases). Trimming pared 2 bases from V and 1 base from J, leaving 15 bases between. The CDR3 spans 17 residues. CDR1 and CDR2 (germline): SGHDN, FVKESK. The chain's CDR3 is CASSQITGLGSYNEQFF. The CDR3 DNA reads TGTGCCAGCAGCCAAATCACAGGTCTGGGGTCCTACAATGAGCAGTTCTTC. The full variable domain, with the rest looked up from reference TRBV14 and TRBJ2-1, is EAGVTQFPSHSVIEKGQTVTLRCDPISGHDNLYWYRRVMGKEIKFLLHFVKESKQDESGMPNNRFLAERTGGTYSTLKVQPAELEDSGVYFCASSQITGLGSYNEQFFGPGTRLTVL.

The rearrangement links TRBV19 to TRBJ1-2, with 10 bases that match TRBD1. The CDR3 extends over 13 amino acids. V shed 3 bases and J 7 bases; nucleotides not matched to a gene: 2. Germline loops: CDR1 LNHDA, CDR2 SQIVND (reference sequence). The CDR3 DNA follows: TGTGCCAGTAGTATGCGGACAGGGGGTGGCTACACCTTC. Residues: CASSMRTGGGYTF.

This chain connects TRBV4-1 to TRBJ1-3; D remains ambiguous. Germline V gives CDR1 MGHRA, CDR2 YSYEKL. There are 16 residues in the CDR3. V lost 1 base to trimming and J lost 0 bases, with 10 bases between them. CDR3 nucleotides: TGCGCCAGCAGCCAAGGTTCTGGCCTCTCTGGAAACACCATATATTTT. Translation: CASSQGSGLSGNTIYF.

This sequence joins TRBV10-3 and TRBJ2-3; D unclear. V was trimmed by 5 bases and J by 2 bases, leaving 5 bases between them. Germline V gene lookup returns CDR1 ENHRY and CDR2 SYGVKD. The CDR3 length is 12 residues. The CDR3 reads CAISPDTDTQYF. The CDR3 DNA is TGTGCCATCAGTCCCGACACAGATACGCAGTATTTT.

The chain is built from TRBV5-1 and TRBJ2-5; D ambiguous. This CDR3 spans 13 amino acids. Germline V gene lookup returns CDR1 SGHRS and CDR2 YFSETQ. V was pared by 2 bases and J by 5 bases, with 10 bases between. The CDR3 DNA reads as TGCGCCAGCAGCTTAGGATTTATCGAGACCCAGTACTTC. This sequence encodes CASSLGFIETQYF.

J is TRBJ2-1 and V is TRBV5-1, with TRBD2 matching 10 bases. CDR1 and CDR2 from the germline V gene are SGHRS and YFSETQ. V trimming: 0 bases; J trimming: 9 bases; junction bases outside the gene matches: 9. The CDR3 is 16 amino acids. The CDR3: CASSLGSGGPWGEQFF. Here the CDR3 DNA reads TGCGCCAGCAGCTTGGGTAGCGGGGGGCCCTGGGGTGAGCAGTTCTTC.

The chain couples TRBV20-1 to TRBJ2-7; maybe TRBD2 (5 bases). CDR3 length: 10 amino acids. Trimming stripped 4 bases from V and 12 bases from J, with 13 bases between. The germline V gene has CDR1 DFQATT and CDR2 SNEGSKA (reference sequence). The chain's CDR3 is CSANGKTRYF. CDR3 bases: TGCAGTGCTAACGGGAAAACACGGTACTTC.

The chain is built from TRBV5-4 and TRBJ1-4, with D perhaps TRBD1 (6 bases). Trimming left V 4 bases short and J 8 bases short, with 18 bases between. This CDR3 region has 15 residues. Germline V lookup: CDR1 SGHNT, CDR2 YYREEE (reference sequence). CDR3 sequence (DNA): TGTGCCAGCAGCCGATGGGACACCGGAGGGGAAAAACTGTTTTTT. This encodes CASSRWDTGGEKLFF.

This chain links TRBV5-1 with TRBJ2-2; tentatively, D is TRBD2 (5 bases). Trimming pared 4 bases from V and 0 bases from J, leaving 7 bases between. The CDR3 length is 14 residues. Germline CDR1 reads SGHRS; CDR2 reads YFSETQ. The CDR3 loop is CASSQLANTGELFF. The CDR3 DNA reads as TGCGCCAGCAGCCAACTAGCGAACACCGGGGAGCTGTTTTTT.

This sequence joins TRBV19 and TRBJ2-4, with D perhaps matching TRBD1 (5 bases). The CDR3 spans 15 residues. Per germline, CDR1 LNHDA and CDR2 SQIVND (reference sequence). The V and J ends lost 5 bases and 0 bases respectively, with 11 bases between them. Here the CDR3 reads CASSPQGVAKNIQYF. CDR3 nucleotide sequence: TGTGCCAGTAGTCCCCAAGGGGTAGCCAAAAACATTCAGTACTTC. The full variable domain, completed using reference TRBV19 and TRBJ2-4, is DGGITQSPKYLFRKEGQNVTLSCEQNLNHDAMYWYRQDPGQGLRLIYYSQIVNDFQKGDIAEGYSVSREKKESFPLTVTSAQKNPTAFYLCASSPQGVAKNIQYFGAGTRLSVL.

The V gene is TRBV5-1, the J gene TRBJ2-2; D remains ambiguous. Deletions cut 4 bases from V and 6 bases from J, with 10 bases between. The CDR3 consists of 13 residues. CDR1 is SGHRS and CDR2 is YFSETQ in the germline V gene. CDR3 nucleotides: TGCGCCAGCAGCGGGCTAGAACCCGGGGAGCTGTTTTTT. As protein: CASSGLEPGELFF.

The V call is TRBV10-3, the J call TRBJ1-6; weak D call: TRBD1 (5 bases). The CDR3 loop spans 15 amino acids. Trimming removed 3 bases from V and 7 bases from J, with 13 bases in between. Germline CDR1 and CDR2: ENHRY and SYGVKD. The DNA of the CDR3 is TGTGCCATCAGTGACGGCCGGGACGGCAATTCACCCCTCCACTTT. It specifies CAISDGRDGNSPLHF.

This rearrangement joins TRBV18 to TRBJ1-3; D is unresolved. Germline-derived CDR1 and CDR2 are KGHSH and LQKENI. The CDR3 loop spans 15 amino acids. Trimming pared 3 bases from V and 2 bases from J, leaving 11 bases between. The CDR3 DNA is TGTGCCAGCTCACCCACAGCGCGGGCTGGAAACACCATATATTTT. It codes for CASSPTARAGNTIYF.

This clone was counted between two and nine times. V and J are TRBV10-3 and TRBJ2-1; the match to TRBD1 covers 8 bases. V trimming: 4 bases; J trimming: 7 bases; junction bases outside the gene matches: 12. From germline, CDR1 is ENHRY and CDR2 SYGVKD. This CDR3 is built from 16 residues. DNA of the CDR3: TGTGCCATCAGTGTCTATTCACAGGGGGATGCGAATGAGCAGTTCTTC. As protein: CAISVYSQGDANEQFF.

Only a few counts were recorded for this clone. This chain links TRBV28 with TRBJ1-4, with no clear D. CDR1 MDHEN and CDR2 SYDVKM come from the germline V gene. Trimming shortened V by 6 bases and J by 8 bases, and 13 bases separated the two germline ends. The length of the CDR3 is 13 residues. CDR3 DNA sequence: TGTGCCAGCAGCTCGTTTGTCCGGGAAAAACTGTTTTTT. It specifies CASSSFVREKLFF. Looking up the rest from reference TRBV28 and TRBJ1-4 gives the full variable domain: DVKVTQSSRYLVKRTGEKVFLECVQDMDHENMFWYRQDPGLGLRLIYFSYDVKMKEKGDIPEGYSVSREKKERFSLILESASTNQTSMYLCASSSFVREKLFFGSGTQLSVL.

V gene TRBV2 combines with J gene TRBJ1-1; 8 nucleotides line up with TRBD1. V was clipped by 2 bases and J by 7 bases; unmatched bases: 6. CDR1 SNHLY and CDR2 FYNNEI come from the germline V gene. The CDR3 is 14 amino acids. The CDR3, as DNA: TGTGCCAGCAGTGAACACAGGGGGGTTGATGAAGCTTTCTTT. Its translation is CASSEHRGVDEAFF.

The rearrangement joins TRBV18 to TRBJ2-3; D might be TRBD1 (5 bases). V was pared by 3 bases and J by 0 bases, with 13 bases between. The CDR3 consists of 16 residues. CDR1 is KGHSH and CDR2 is LQKENI in the germline V gene. The CDR3 loop reads CASSPTSRASTDTQYF. CDR3 nucleotides: TGTGCCAGCTCACCCACGTCCAGGGCTAGCACAGATACGCAGTATTTT.

The chain has TRBV9 and TRBJ1-4, with 7 bases lining up with TRBD1. Unmatched junction bases numbered 7, after V lost 3 bases and J lost 8 bases. The V gene's germline CDR1 is SGDLS and CDR2 YYNGEE. This CDR3 is 14 amino acids long. The CDR3 nucleotides read TGTGCCAGCAGCGCAAGTGCGGACAGGGAAAAACTGTTTTTT. This sequence encodes CASSASADREKLFF.

The chain recombines TRBV5-5 with TRBJ1-2; D is uncertain. CDR1 SGHKS and CDR2 YYEKEE come from the germline V gene (reference sequence). This CDR3 has 17 amino acids. V was pared by 2 bases and J by 4 bases, with 21 bases between. The CDR3, as DNA: TGTGCCAGCAGCTTCCGTCCCACAGCTGCTCCAGGCTATGGCTACACCTTC. Protein product: CASSFRPTAAPGYGYTF.

The rearrangement joins TRBV29-1 to TRBJ2-1; 9 bases are a match to TRBD1. Germline V gene sequence: CDR1 SQVTM, CDR2 ANQGSEA. This CDR3 region has 10 residues. After removal of 6 bases from V and 14 bases from J, the junction contained 5 bases not matched to a gene. CDR3 bases: TGCAGCGTCGTCCGGGACAGGGAGTTCTTC. Protein sequence: CSVVRDREFF.

This clone was seen more than once but under ten times. This chain connects TRBV28 to TRBJ1-1, with D maybe TRBD1 (6 bases). The CDR3 is 19 residues long. The V and J ends lost 2 bases and 10 bases respectively, with 32 bases between them. Per the germline V gene, CDR1 is MDHEN and CDR2 is SYDVKM. CDR3 residues: CASSLGYLWGRRTQGRAFF. The CDR3 DNA sequence: TGTGCCAGCAGTTTAGGTTATTTATGGGGCAGGCGCACTCAGGGGCGAGCTTTCTTT. Drawing the rest from reference TRBV28 and TRBJ1-1, the complete variable domain is DVKVTQSSRYLVKRTGEKVFLECVQDMDHENMFWYRQDPGLGLRLIYFSYDVKMKEKGDIPEGYSVSREKKERFSLILESASTNQTSMYLCASSLGYLWGRRTQGRAFFGQGTRLTVV.

The chain joins TRBV2 to TRBJ1-5, with 7 bases fitting TRBD1. Trimming removed 6 bases from V and 4 bases from J; junction bases left unmatched: 6. The germline gives CDR1 SNHLY, CDR2 FYNNEI. The CDR3 is made up of 14 amino acids. As DNA, the CDR3 is TGTGCCAGCAGCTTACGGACAGGTAATCAGCCCCAGCATTTT. Translating it yields CASSLRTGNQPQHF.

This chain uses TRBV7-2 with TRBJ2-3; possible D gene TRBD1, 6 bases. Germline-derived CDR1 and CDR2 are SGHTA and FQGNSA. This CDR3 has 16 amino acids. Trimming shortened V by 6 bases and J by 1 base, and 17 bases separated the two germline ends. The CDR3 protein is CASRPPGPGGTDTQYF. CDR3 nucleotides: TGTGCCAGCAGACCTCCGGGCCCAGGGGGCACAGATACGCAGTATTTT.

Note on this clone: Compared with germline, one end of the junction differs, possibly owing to a read error. Additional DNA sequences in this sample encode the identical CDR3. The V gene is TRBV4-2, the J gene TRBJ2-7, with D maybe TRBD2 (7 bases). CDR3 length: 14 amino acids. CDR1 is LGHNA, CDR2 YNFKEQ, per germline. In DNA, the CDR3 is TGTGCCAGCAGCCATGGTAGGGGGGACTACGAACAGTACTTC. Its protein product is CASSHGRGDYEQYF.

The chain carries TRBV6-1 and TRBJ2-7; tentative D call: TRBD1 (5 bases). Trimming left V 6 bases short and J 9 bases short, with 15 bases between. CDR3 length: 12 amino acids. The germline CDR1 and CDR2 sequences are MNHNS and SASEGT. The CDR3 DNA reads as TGTGCCAGCAGCATCGCAGGGTTTGGGCAGTACTTC. Protein sequence: CASSIAGFGQYF.

The rearrangement links TRBV10-1 to TRBJ1-1; TRBD1 aligns across 7 bases. The CDR3 is made up of 14 amino acids. From germline, CDR1 is WNHNN and CDR2 SYGVQD (reference sequence). V shed 5 bases, J shed 5 bases, and the junction held 8 bases outside the gene matches. The CDR3 sequence is CASSPTGSRTEAFF. CDR3 sequence (DNA): TGCGCCAGCAGTCCGACAGGGTCGAGGACTGAAGCTTTCTTT.